These 28 T cell receptor beta chains originate from one sample sequenced in a study of T cell repertoires in cytomegalovirus infection. Antigen specificity for these receptors is unknown. One entry per CDR3 protein, called by TCRdb with MiXCR from the reads. Of 830,000 or so distinct CDR3 sequences listed, about 33% are singletons. This sample comprised cultured CD8+ T cells from PBMCs, obtained from culture after CMV antigen stimulation. These receptors were taken from a human donor in good health (CMV status not recorded). Some clones in this sample may be carry-over from other donors' samples.

V gene TRBV5-4 combines with J gene TRBJ1-6; D remains ambiguous. The CDR3 extends over 15 amino acids. From germline, CDR1 is SGHNT and CDR2 YYREEE (reference sequence). V lost 0 bases and J lost 7, with 11 bases in between. CDR3 in DNA: TGTGCCAGCAGCTTGGGACTGGGTGGGAATTCACCCCTCCACTTT. Its translation is CASSLGLGGNSPLHF.

The chain has TRBV19 and TRBJ2-1; D is possibly TRBD2 (7 bases). V was cut by 8 bases and J by 5 bases, with 19 bases left in between. CDR1 and CDR2 (germline): LNHDA, SQIVND (reference sequence). This CDR3 region has 15 residues. The CDR3 DNA reads TGTGCCAGTGGTGGTGGCGGGGGCCTCCACAATGAGCAGTTCTTC. Translated, it gives CASGGGGGLHNEQFF.

The V and J genes are TRBV12-3 or TRBV12-4 and TRBJ2-2, with D tentatively TRBD1 (6 bases). This CDR3 contains 14 residues. Trimming removed 6 bases from V and 4 bases from J, with 12 bases in between. The CDR3 protein is CASSHSDSTGELFF. For the CDR3, the DNA is TGTGCCAGCAGCCACTCGGACAGCACCGGGGAGCTGTTTTTT.

This clonotype has a handful of counts. The chain has TRBV19 and TRBJ1-2; maybe TRBD1 (5 bases). This CDR3 is 16 amino acids long. Germline lookup yields CDR1 LNHDA and CDR2 SQIVND (reference sequence). The V end was cut by 1 base, the J end by 2 bases, with 14 bases between. CDR3 in amino acids: CASSIVAGTYNYGYTF. The CDR3 bases are TGTGCCAGTAGTATAGTGGCGGGGACTTACAACTATGGCTACACCTTC.

This clonotype was seen a few times. The CDR3 loop is CASSQLTGDETQYF. The DNA for the CDR3 is TGTGCCAGCAGCCAACTGACAGGGGACGAGACCCAGTACTTC. V gene TRBV14 combines with J gene TRBJ2-5; 8 positions match TRBD1. Germline CDR1 reads SGHDN; CDR2 reads FVKESK. The CDR3 is made up of 14 amino acids. V shed 2 bases and J 5 bases; nucleotides not matched to a gene: 4.

This clonotype was found a few times. The rearrangement links TRBV7-9 to TRBJ1-5; 7 nucleotides agree with TRBD1. J was trimmed by 5 bases and V by 5 bases; bases with no gene match: 9. CDR1 is SEHNR and CDR2 is FQNEAQ in the germline V gene (reference sequence). CDR3 size: 15 residues. In DNA, the CDR3 is TGTGCCAGCAGCAGTAACCGACAGGGTGATCAGCCCCAGCATTTT. Amino acids: CASSSNRQGDQPQHF.

The chain links TRBV7-9 to TRBJ1-2, with 7 bases that match TRBD1. V was clipped by 4 bases and J by 4 bases; unmatched bases: 12. The germline CDR1 and CDR2 sequences are SEHNR and FQNEAQ (reference sequence). CDR3 length: 16 amino acids. This CDR3 reads CASSSEETGYIYGYTF. In DNA, the CDR3 is TGTGCCAGCAGCTCCGAGGAGACAGGGTACATCTATGGCTACACCTTC.

There are a few counts of this clonotype. The gene calls are TRBV5-8 and TRBJ2-5; D is perhaps TRBD2 (6 bases). The CDR3 has 12 residues. The V gene lost 5 bases and the J gene lost 4 bases, with 9 bases spanning the gap. Germline V gene sequence: CDR1 SGHTS, CDR2 YDEGEE. The CDR3 DNA is TGTGCCAGCAGGACTAGGAGAGAGACCCAGTACTTC. Its translation: CASRTRRETQYF.

The chain couples TRBV4-3 to TRBJ1-1; D unresolved. This CDR3 contains 15 residues. V lost 0 bases and J lost 4, with 12 bases in between. CDR1 is LGHNA and CDR2 is YSLEER in the germline V gene. The CDR3 DNA reads TGCGCCAGCAGCCAAGATTGGGGAGGGATCACTGAAGCTTTCTTT. Its protein is CASSQDWGGITEAFF.

The chain joins TRBV7-9 to TRBJ2-7; D not certain. The germline CDR1 and CDR2 sequences are SEHNR and FQNEAQ (reference sequence). Trimming took off 5 bases at V and 1 base at J, with 12 bases between the two ends. The CDR3 spans 14 residues. The CDR3 is CASSRTGPSYEQYF. CDR3 nucleotide sequence: TGTGCCAGCAGCCGTACCGGGCCATCCTACGAGCAGTACTTC.

V gene TRBV6-8 combines with J gene TRBJ2-3; D gene uncertain. This CDR3 is built from 13 residues. Deletions cut 10 bases from V and 3 bases from J, with 14 bases between. Germline CDR1 reads MNHGY; CDR2 reads SAAAGT. CDR3 sequence reads: CAIGPIETDTQYF. CDR3 bases: TGTGCCATCGGACCGATCGAGACAGATACGCAGTATTTT.

The V call is TRBV6-5, the J call TRBJ1-2; D is uncertain. V was trimmed by 6 bases and J by 8 bases, leaving 10 bases between them. Germline-derived CDR1 and CDR2 are MNHEY and SVGAGI. This CDR3 spans 11 amino acids. The CDR3 here is CASRDRWGYTF. The CDR3 nucleotides are TGTGCCAGCAGGGATCGGTGGGGCTACACCTTC.

The chain employs TRBV6-5 and TRBJ2-1, with no clear D. The CDR3 covers 13 residues. Germline V lookup: CDR1 MNHEY, CDR2 SVGAGI. The ends were cut back, 2 bases at V and 4 bases at J, with 6 bases in the middle. CDR3: CASSYVGYNEQFF. The CDR3 region has the DNA TGTGCCAGCAGTTACGTGGGATACAATGAGCAGTTCTTC.

The chain uses TRBV2 and TRBJ2-7; D possibly corresponds to TRBD2 (6 bases). The CDR3 extends over 10 amino acids. CDR1 SNHLY and CDR2 FYNNEI come from the germline V gene. V lost 8 bases and J lost 6, with 8 bases in between. In nucleotides, the CDR3 is TGTGCCAGCGTGGGGGGCGAGCAGTACTTC. Its translation: CASVGGEQYF.

This clonotype was counted between two and nine times. This rearrangement joins TRBV12-3 or TRBV12-4 to TRBJ1-1, with a tentative D call TRBD1 (6 bases). This CDR3 region has 17 residues. V gave up 4 bases and J gave up 5 bases, with 23 bases separating them. CDR3 nucleotide sequence: TGTGCCAGCAGTTCTTCTAGCGGGGGACACTGGGGAACTGAAGCTTTCTTT. Protein: CASSSSSGGHWGTEAFF.

This clonotype was observed a few times. This chain connects TRBV29-1 to TRBJ1-3; maybe TRBD1 (6 bases). Looked up from germline, CDR1 is SQVTM and CDR2 is ANQGSEA. The CDR3 spans 15 residues. Trimming removed 5 bases from V and 0 bases from J, with 14 bases in between. This chain's CDR3 is CSVRSGAFSGNTIYF. The CDR3 coding sequence is TGCAGCGTTCGGTCAGGGGCATTCTCTGGAAACACCATATATTTT.

This sequence joins TRBV7-8 and TRBJ2-7; possible D gene TRBD1, 5 bases. The CDR3 length is 14 residues. Germline CDR1 reads SGHVS; CDR2 reads FQNEAQ. With 5 bases removed from V and 0 bases from J, the gap between germline ends came to 11 bases. CDR3 sequence: CASSGRQSSYEQYV. Here the CDR3 DNA reads TGTGCCAGCAGCGGCAGACAGAGCTCCTACGAGCAGTACGTC.

The V and J genes are TRBV27 and TRBJ2-7; D might be TRBD1 (6 bases). V gave up 6 bases and J gave up 4 bases, with 25 bases separating them. The CDR3 consists of 17 residues. CDR1 and CDR2 from the germline V gene are MNHEY and SMNVEV (reference sequence). Written as DNA, the CDR3 is TGTGCCAGCAGCCCCCCGGAATGGACAGCCCCTTCTTACGAGCAGTACTTC. Translating it yields CASSPPEWTAPSYEQYF.

This clonotype was counted only a few times. This chain connects TRBV19 to TRBJ2-1; D is perhaps TRBD2 (6 bases). Germline V gives CDR1 LNHDA, CDR2 SQIVND (reference sequence). Trimming took 3 bases from V and 2 from J, leaving 11 bases between them. This CDR3 is built from 15 residues. The CDR3 reads CASSIIGTPYNEQFF. The DNA of the CDR3 is TGTGCCAGTAGTATTATCGGGACTCCCTACAATGAGCAGTTCTTC.

In this sample, this clonotype turned up a few times. The chain links TRBV27 to TRBJ2-2; D is unclear. Germline loops: CDR1 MNHEY, CDR2 SMNVEV (reference sequence). CDR3 length: 14 amino acids. Trimming took 8 bases from V and 2 from J, leaving 12 bases between them. This CDR3 is CASGWGSNTGELFF. The CDR3 bases are TGTGCCAGCGGGTGGGGAAGTAACACCGGGGAGCTGTTTTTT.

In this sample, this clonotype turned up many times. CDR3: CAISDGSRGGEQYF. DNA of the CDR3: TGTGCCATCAGTGATGGGTCTAGGGGCGGTGAGCAGTACTTC. V gene TRBV10-3 combines with J gene TRBJ2-7, with D possibly TRBD1 on 5 matching bases. Germline V gene lookup returns CDR1 ENHRY and CDR2 SYGVKD. The CDR3 has 14 amino acids. Trimming removed 3 bases from V and 7 bases from J, with 16 bases in between.

The chain joins TRBV11-2 to TRBJ2-3; D may be TRBD2 (6 bases). Germline V gene lookup returns CDR1 SGHAT and CDR2 FQNNGV. Trimming took 5 bases from V and 6 from J, leaving 18 bases between them. The CDR3 has 15 amino acids. CDR3 in DNA: TGTGCCAGCAGCCCTCCCGGGGGTAAAGGGGATACGCAGTATTTT. This sequence encodes CASSPPGGKGDTQYF.

On this clonotype: At one end the junction does not follow the germline gene, possibly because of a read error. The rearrangement joins TRBV2 to TRBJ2-1; weak D call: TRBD2 (6 bases). The CDR3 loop spans 12 amino acids. Germline V lookup: CDR1 SNHLY, CDR2 FYNNEI. DNA for the CDR3: TGTGCCAGCAGTCAGCGACTAGTCTCCAGCGCCTTC. It codes for CASSQRLVSSAF.

The rearrangement links TRBV6-1 to TRBJ1-1; tentatively, D is TRBD1 (5 bases). Trimming took 0 bases from V and 6 from J, leaving 20 bases between them. Germline lookup yields CDR1 MNHNS and CDR2 SASEGT. This CDR3 has 17 amino acids. This chain's CDR3 is CASSEAPGTSIRSEAFF. DNA of the CDR3: TGTGCCAGCAGTGAAGCACCAGGGACTTCGATAAGGTCTGAAGCTTTCTTT.

The chain couples TRBV28 to TRBJ1-5; no reliable D call. There are 15 residues in the CDR3. V shed 3 bases and J shed 0 bases, with 9 bases lying between them. Per the germline V gene, CDR1 is MDHEN and CDR2 is SYDVKM. For the CDR3, the DNA is TGTGCCAGCAGTTTCATGTGGGGTAGCAATCAGCCCCAGCATTTT. Translation gives CASSFMWGSNQPQHF. The full variable domain, with the rest looked up from reference TRBV28 and TRBJ1-5, is DVKVTQSSRYLVKRTGEKVFLECVQDMDHENMFWYRQDPGLGLRLIYFSYDVKMKEKGDIPEGYSVSREKKERFSLILESASTNQTSMYLCASSFMWGSNQPQHFGDGTRLSIL.

J is TRBJ2-1 and V is TRBV20-1, with 7 bases that match TRBD2. Losses at the gene ends were 6 bases for V and 0 bases for J; bases not matched to a gene: 11. The CDR3 totals 16 residues. Per the germline V gene, CDR1 is DFQATT and CDR2 is SNEGSKA (reference sequence). The DNA for the CDR3 is TGCAGTGCCATCCCAGTTGGCGGGAGCTCCTACAATGAGCAGTTCTTC. Translated: CSAIPVGGSSYNEQFF.

This clonotype has a count of ten or more. V gene TRBV7-6 combines with J gene TRBJ2-2, with 10 bases lining up with TRBD1. CDR1 and CDR2 from the germline V gene are SGHVS and FNYEAQ. The CDR3 is 16 amino acids. V trimming: 5 bases; J trimming: 6 bases; junction bases outside the gene matches: 9. The CDR3 here is CASSTPGQGLAGELFF. The CDR3 DNA is TGTGCCAGCAGCACGCCGGGACAGGGGCTGGCCGGGGAGCTGTTTTTT.

The chain carries TRBV7-9 and TRBJ1-6, with unresolved D. There are 16 residues in the CDR3. V dropped 1 base and J dropped 6 bases, with 13 bases sitting between them. The V gene's germline CDR1 is SEHNR and CDR2 FQNEAQ (reference sequence). The CDR3 loop reads CASSLVVPRANSPLHF. DNA of the CDR3: TGTGCCAGCAGCTTAGTAGTTCCGAGAGCTAATTCACCCCTCCACTTT.